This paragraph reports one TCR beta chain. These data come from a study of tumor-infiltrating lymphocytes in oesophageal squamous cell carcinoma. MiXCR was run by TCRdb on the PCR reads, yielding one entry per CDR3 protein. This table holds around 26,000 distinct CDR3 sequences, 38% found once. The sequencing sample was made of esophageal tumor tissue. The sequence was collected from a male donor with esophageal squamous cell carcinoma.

The CDR3 sequence is CASSSPRGGASDTQYF. The DNA of the CDR3 is TGTGCCAGCAGCTCCCCTCGAGGCGGGGCTTCCGATACGCAGTATTTT. The chain is built from TRBV7-6 and TRBJ2-3; weak D call: TRBD2 (6 bases). Germline loops: CDR1 SGHVS, CDR2 FNYEAQ. This CDR3 is 16 amino acids long. Between the trimmed V and J ends, which lost 4 bases and 6 bases, there was a span of 20 bases.